The present entry profiles one T cell receptor (beta chain) with its context. This receptor's antigen is unknown. There are no base qualities to consult, and no much larger clone falls within one base. The library was made by 5' RACE. The sequencer listed for this sample is NextSeq 500. The TCR library protocol attached unique molecular identifiers to individual cDNA molecules to correct for sequencing error and PCR bias. TCR alpha and beta chains were both sequenced, and the abundances of alpha and beta sequences in each sample were closely correlated with each other. The original pipeline was this. Decombinator V4 was used to annotate the V gene, J gene and CDR3 of the TCR sequences. TCRs were defined as expanded if a significant change between any two time points was detected under a Poisson model with p below 0.0001. TCR abundances were normalised to the total number of TCRs sequenced in each sample and reported as counts per million. MAIT TCRs were defined by TRAV1-2 paired with TRAJ12, TRAJ20 or TRAJ33, and iNKT TCRs by TRAV10 paired with TRAJ18. A search of VDJdb, accessed on 1 November 2021, was run for TCRs annotated to CMV, EBV and SARS-CoV-2, with TCRs annotated for multiple antigens excluded. The raw public reads went through TCRdb reprocessing: fastp at Q25, MiXCR clone calling, in-frame beta chains kept. Merged by CDR3 protein, the rows form single entries marked with the most common genes and DNA. The V and J calls and clone size are TCRdb's, not the authors'. The sample records 60,000 or so distinct CDR3 sequences, about 15% of which are singletons. The top ten hold about 9.1% of the sample.

V was cut back by 2 bases and J by 8 bases, leaving a gap of 11 bases between them. Taken from cysteine to phenylalanine, the CDR3 has 13 residues. The CDR3 DNA has 39 bases and is translated from base 1. Taken from the germline V gene, the CDR1 and CDR2 loops are SGDLS and YYNGEE. This sample is part of a study of early T cells in non-severe SARS-CoV-2 infection (dated by TCRdb to about 2021). Broadly, across the study: TCR sequencing used bulk RNA from unsorted whole blood, so alpha and beta chains could not be paired.

Set within a cohort of healthcare workers in London, UK, this nested case-control study involved weekly PCR testing of nasopharyngeal swabs along with blood sampling. Healthcare workers were enrolled in the week of the UK lockdown, from 23 to 31 March 2020, and were followed every week for up to roughly 15 weeks. Summary of the overall study and its limitations: VDJdb matching was skewed toward anti-spike CD8 responses, so virus-specific expansions were likely underestimated and private and CD4 specificities were missed.

The chain is made from TRBV9 and TRBJ2-4; no confident D gene assignment can be made. This clonotype was obtained from an adult who was a healthcare worker with PCR-confirmed SARS-CoV-2 infection or an uninfected control (not recorded which). The input for sequencing was whole blood, taken at baseline. In nucleotide form, the sequence is TGTGCCAGCAGCGTCGACCCTCAGGACATTCAGTACTTC. This sequence encodes CASSVDPQDIQYF.